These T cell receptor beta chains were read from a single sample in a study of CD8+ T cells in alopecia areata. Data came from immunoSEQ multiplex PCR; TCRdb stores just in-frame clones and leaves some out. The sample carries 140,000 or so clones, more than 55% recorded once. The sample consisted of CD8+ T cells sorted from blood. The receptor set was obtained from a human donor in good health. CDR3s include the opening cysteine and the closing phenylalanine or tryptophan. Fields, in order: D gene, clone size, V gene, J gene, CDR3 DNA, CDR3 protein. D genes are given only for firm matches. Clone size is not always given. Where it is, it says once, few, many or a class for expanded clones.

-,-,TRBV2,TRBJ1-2,TGTGCCAGCAGTGATAAGGCAGGGCATGGCTACACCTTC,CASSDKAGHGYTF
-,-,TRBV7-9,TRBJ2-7,TGTGCCAGCAGCGGGGGTGGCTACGAGCAGTACTTC,CASSGGGYEQYF
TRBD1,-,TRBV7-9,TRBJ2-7,TGTGCCAGCAGCCAACCACGGGACAGGGCCTACGAGCAGTACTTC,CASSQPRDRAYEQYF
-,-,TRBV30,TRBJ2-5,TGTGCCTGGAGTGGAATTGTGGAGTTGGAGACCCAGTACTTC,CAWSGIVELETQYF
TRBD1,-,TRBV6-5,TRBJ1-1,TGTGCCAGCAGTAGACAGGGGAACACTGAAGCTTTCTTT,CASSRQGNTEAFF
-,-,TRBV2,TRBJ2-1,TGTGCCAGCAGCTCATGGGCCAATGAGCAGTTCTTC,CASSSWANEQFF
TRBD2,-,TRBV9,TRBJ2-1,TGTGCCAGCAGCGTAACCGGGACTAGCGCTTTCAATGAGCAGTTCTTC,CASSVTGTSAFNEQFF
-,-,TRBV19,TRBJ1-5,TGTGCCAGTAATGTAGGGCTTAGCAATCAGCCCCAGCATTTT,CASNVGLSNQPQHF
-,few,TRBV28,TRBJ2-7,TGTGCCAGCAGACCACCGGACAGCACGACCTACGAGCAGTACTTC,CASRPPDSTTYEQYF
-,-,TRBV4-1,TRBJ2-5,TGCGCCAGCAGCCAAGTCGACGGGGTAGGGGAGACCCAGTACTTC,CASSQVDGVGETQYF
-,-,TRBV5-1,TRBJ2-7,TGCGCCAGCAGCTCCTCGGACAGCTCCTACGAGCAGTACTTC,CASSSSDSSYEQYF
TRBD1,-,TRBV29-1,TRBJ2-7,TGCAGCGTTGAAGGGCAGGGGGCTTCCTACGAGCAGTACTTC,CSVEGQGASYEQYF
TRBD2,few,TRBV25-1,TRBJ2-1,TGTGCCAGCAGTGAATGGACGGGACTAGCCTACAATGAGCAGTTCTTC,CASSEWTGLAYNEQFF
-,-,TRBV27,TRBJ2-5,TGTGCCAGCAGAAGAGGTGGAAAAGAGACCCAGTACTTC,CASRRGGKETQYF
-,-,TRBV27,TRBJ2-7,TGTGCCAGCAGGCCGGCTTCGTCCTACGAGCAGTACTTC,CASRPASSYEQYF
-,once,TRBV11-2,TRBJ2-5,TGTGCCAGCAGCTCAAAGCCCGGAGAGACCCAGTACTTC,CASSSKPGETQYF
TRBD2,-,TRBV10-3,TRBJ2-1,TGTGCCATCAGGGCCGGGACTAGTACACCCGAGCAGTTCTTC,CAIRAGTSTPEQFF
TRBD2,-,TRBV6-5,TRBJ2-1,TGTGCCAGCAGTTACTCTCCTAGCGGCAATGAGCAGTTCTTC,CASSYSPSGNEQFF
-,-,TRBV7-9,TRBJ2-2,TGTGCCAGCAGCCCCCCCCCAGGGGAGACCGGGGAGCTGTTTTTT,CASSPPPGETGELFF
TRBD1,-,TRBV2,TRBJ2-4,TGTGCCAGCAGTGGGTCAGGGACAGGAGCCAAAAACATTCAGTACTTC,CASSGSGTGAKNIQYF
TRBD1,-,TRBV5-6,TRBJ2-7,TGTGCCAGCAGAACCGCCGGGACAGGGAACAACGAGCAGTACTTC,CASRTAGTGNNEQYF
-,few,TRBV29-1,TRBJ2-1,TGCAGCGTTGAAGATCCGGGAGTATCCTACAATGAGCAGTTCTTC,CSVEDPGVSYNEQFF
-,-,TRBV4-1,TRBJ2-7,TGCGCCAGCAGCCAAGTTATGGGCCCTGCCTACGAGCAGTACTTC,CASSQVMGPAYEQYF
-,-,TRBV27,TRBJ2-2,TGTGCCAGCAGTTTTGGGCGGGAAGGTACCGGGGAGCTGTTTTTT,CASSFGREGTGELFF
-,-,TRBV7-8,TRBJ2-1,TGTGCCAGCAGCTTAGCCAGGGCTGGTGAGCAGTTCTTC,CASSLARAGEQFF
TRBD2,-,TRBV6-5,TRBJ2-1,TGTGCCAGCAGTTCCGCCGGGACTAGCGGGTTCAATGAGCAGTTCTTC,CASSSAGTSGFNEQFF
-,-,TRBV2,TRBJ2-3,TGTGCCAGCAATTCAGATACGCAGTATTTT,CASNSDTQYF
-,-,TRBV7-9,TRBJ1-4,TGTGCCAGCAGCTTATCACCAACTAATGAAAAACTGTTTTTT,CASSLSPTNEKLFF
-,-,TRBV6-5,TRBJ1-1,TGTGCCAGCAGTTACTCGCTCGGAGGCACTGAAGCTTTCTTT,CASSYSLGGTEAFF